What follows describes a single TCR beta chain. A few counts support this clonotype. No cognate antigen has been identified for it. No per-base quality is available; no much larger clone lies one base away. These data are taken from a study of response to subunit inactivated influenza vaccine (dated by TCRdb to between 2018 and 2020). Regarding the study in general: Deep quantitative T cell receptor repertoire profiling was used in the study to track responses to a trivalent subunit inactivated influenza vaccine. The study at large found these results: According to the authors, only a limited number of new T cells may be recruited by each seasonal influenza vaccination.

From a lookup of the germline V gene, CDR1 and CDR2 are SGHVS and FQNEAQ. Including cysteine and phenylalanine, the CDR3 has 15 amino acids. CDR3 DNA only is kept here, 45 bases in frame from base 1. V is shortened by 3 bases, J by 2 bases, and the region joining them spans 12 bases. Receptor libraries were prepared by RT-PCR. The sequencer listed for this sample is Illumina HiSeq 2500. Clones were called with MiXCR by TCRdb after fastp trimmed the public reads at Q25, and only in-frame beta chains were retained. Entries are consolidated by CDR3 protein sequence, retaining the most common genes and DNA. The sample includes a few hundred thousand distinct CDR3 sequences, with about 7.2% observed a single time. Of the sample, about an eighth is held by the ten largest clones.

The receptor was derived from a man between 50 and 75 years old who received an inactivated influenza vaccine. Donor details come from another sample of the same person, matched by shared clones. Recombination linked TRBV7-8 to TRBJ2-3, and perhaps TRBD2 as D gene, on 6 matching bases. Sequenced material: PBMCs from blood, taken around 2 years after vaccination. The sequenced DNA: TGTGCCAGCAGCTTGGACTACCGGGTCACAGATACGCAGTATTTT. Translated, it reads CASSLDYRVTDTQYF.